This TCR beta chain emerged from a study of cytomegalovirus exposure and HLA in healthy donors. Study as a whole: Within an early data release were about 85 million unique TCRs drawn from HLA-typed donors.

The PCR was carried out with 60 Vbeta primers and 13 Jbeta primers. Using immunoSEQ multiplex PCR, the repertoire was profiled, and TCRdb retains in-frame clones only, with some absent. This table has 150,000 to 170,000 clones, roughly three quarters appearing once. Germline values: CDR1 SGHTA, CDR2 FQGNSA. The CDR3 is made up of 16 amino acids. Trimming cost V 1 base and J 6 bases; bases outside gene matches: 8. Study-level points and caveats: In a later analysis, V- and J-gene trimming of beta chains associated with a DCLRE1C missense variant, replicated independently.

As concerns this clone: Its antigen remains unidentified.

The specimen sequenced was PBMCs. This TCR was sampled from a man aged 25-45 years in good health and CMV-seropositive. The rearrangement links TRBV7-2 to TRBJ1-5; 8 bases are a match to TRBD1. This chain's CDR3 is CASSLEPGGVGQPQHF. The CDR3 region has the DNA TGTGCCAGCAGCTTAGAACCAGGGGGCGTGGGTCAGCCCCAGCATTTT.